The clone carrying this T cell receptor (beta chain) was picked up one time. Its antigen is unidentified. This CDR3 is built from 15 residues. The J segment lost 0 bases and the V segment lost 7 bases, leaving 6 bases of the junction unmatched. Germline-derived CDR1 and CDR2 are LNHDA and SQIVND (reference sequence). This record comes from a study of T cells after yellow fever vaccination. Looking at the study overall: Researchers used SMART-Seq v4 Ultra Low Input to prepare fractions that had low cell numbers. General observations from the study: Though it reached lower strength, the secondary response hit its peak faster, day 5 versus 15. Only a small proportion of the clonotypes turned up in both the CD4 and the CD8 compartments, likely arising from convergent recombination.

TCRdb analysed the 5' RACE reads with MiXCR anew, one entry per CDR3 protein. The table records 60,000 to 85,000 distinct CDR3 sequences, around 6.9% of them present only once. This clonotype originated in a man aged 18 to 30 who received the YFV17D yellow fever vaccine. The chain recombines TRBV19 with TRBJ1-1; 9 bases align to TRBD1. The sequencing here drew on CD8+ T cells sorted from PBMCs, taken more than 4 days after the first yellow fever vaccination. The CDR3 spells CASTPTGGVNTEAFF. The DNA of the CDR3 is TGTGCCAGTACCCCCACAGGGGGCGTGAACACTGAAGCTTTCTTT.